This entry lists 32 T cell receptor beta chains sequenced from one sample in a study of blood T cell repertoires in COVID-19. The repertoire was sequenced with immunoSEQ multiplex PCR; TCRdb's copy has only in-frame clones and lacks some. The sample records 250,000 or so clones, 85% to 90% being singletons. Sequenced sample: peripheral blood. All receptors come from a woman in her thirties or forties who had recovered from COVID-19.

This chain connects TRBV6-2 or TRBV6-3 to TRBJ2-2; 9 bases match TRBD1. The CDR3 is 15 residues long. V lost 5 bases, J lost 8 bases, and 9 bases stayed unmatched. CDR1 and CDR2 (germline): MNHEY, SVGEGT. CDR3 sequence: CASSPGTGSIGELFF. The CDR3 coding sequence is TGTGCCAGCAGTCCCGGGACAGGGTCGATAGGGGAGCTGTTTTTT.

This rearrangement joins TRBV19 to TRBJ2-7; 13 bases line up with TRBD2. CDR3 length: 16 residues. CDR1 LNHDA and CDR2 SQIVND come from the germline V gene (reference sequence). The J segment lost 7 bases and the V segment lost 4 bases, leaving 10 bases of the junction unmatched. The CDR3 is CASSTGLAGDPKEQYV. In DNA form, the CDR3 reads TGTGCCAGTAGTACAGGACTAGCGGGAGATCCGAAAGAGCAGTACGTC.

This chain connects TRBV11-2 to TRBJ1-2; 7 bases map to TRBD1. V shed 4 bases and J 3 bases; nucleotides not matched to a gene: 2. The V gene's germline CDR1 is SGHAT and CDR2 FQNNGV. CDR3 length: 13 amino acids. CDR3 protein: CASSSTGYYGYTF. The DNA for the CDR3 is TGTGCCAGCAGCTCGACAGGGTACTATGGCTACACCTTC.

The rearrangement joins TRBV11-3 to TRBJ2-3; TRBD2 agrees at 9 bases. Losses at the gene ends were 5 bases for V and 3 bases for J; bases not matched to a gene: 12. Germline lookup yields CDR1 SGHNT and CDR2 YENEEA. The CDR3 length is 17 residues. The DNA for the CDR3 is TGTGCCAGCAGCAACAGAGCTAGCGGGGTGGGGACAGATACGCAGTATTTT. Its translation: CASSNRASGVGTDTQYF. Together with reference TRBV11-3 and TRBJ2-3, the CDR3 gives the full variable domain: EAGVVQSPRYKIIEKKQPVAFWCNPISGHNTLYWYLQNLGQGPELLIRYENEEAVDDSQLPKDRFSAERLKGVDSTLKIQPAELGDSAVYLCASSNRASGVGTDTQYFGPGTRLTVL.

The rearrangement joins TRBV9 to TRBJ2-2; D remains unclear. Germline-derived CDR1 and CDR2 are SGDLS and YYNGEE. Trimming took off 3 bases at V and 4 bases at J, with 7 bases between the two ends. CDR3 length equals 13 residues. The CDR3 region is CASSAGGTGELFF. DNA for the CDR3: TGTGCCAGCAGCGCCGGTGGCACCGGGGAGCTGTTTTTT.

This chain links TRBV5-1 with TRBJ1-1; 7 positions match TRBD1. CDR1 is SGHRS, CDR2 YFSETQ, per germline. V shed 1 base and J 5 bases; nucleotides not matched to a gene: 2. The CDR3 consists of 13 residues. The CDR3 spells CASSLTGETEAFF. DNA of the CDR3: TGCGCCAGCAGCTTGACAGGGGAAACTGAAGCTTTCTTT.

The chain is built from TRBV15 and TRBJ2-3; a weak D match, TRBD2 (6 bases). The CDR3 covers 14 residues. The germline CDR1 and CDR2 sequences are LNHNV and YYDKDF (reference sequence). Trimming removed 3 bases at V and 0 bases at J, with 7 bases between. The CDR3 nucleotides read TGTGCCACCAGCAGGGAGGGAAGCACAGATACGCAGTATTTT. As protein: CATSREGSTDTQYF. Full variable domain (missing parts from reference TRBV15 and TRBJ2-3): DAMVIQNPRYQVTQFGKPVTLSCSQTLNHNVMYWYQQKSSQAPKLLFHYYDKDFNNEADTPDNFQSRRPNTSFCFLDIRSPGLGDTAMYLCATSREGSTDTQYFGPGTRLTVL.

The chain couples TRBV7-8 to TRBJ2-1; TRBD2 matches 10 bases. The V gene end was trimmed by 5 bases and the J gene end by 2 bases; junction bases not matched to a gene: 18. This CDR3 is 20 amino acids long. Germline V CDR1 and CDR2: SGHVS, FQNEAQ. CDR3 DNA: TGTGCCAGCAGCCCCTATCCCCCAGCGGGAGGGATAGACCCCTACAATGAGCAGTTCTTC. Translation gives CASSPYPPAGGIDPYNEQFF.

Only a few counts were recorded for this clone. The chain combines TRBV12-3 or TRBV12-4 with TRBJ2-1, with D maybe TRBD1 (6 bases). V dropped 5 bases and J dropped 11 bases, with 16 bases sitting between them. The CDR3 has 13 residues. As DNA, the CDR3 is TGTGCCAGCAGTCTAAGTACAGGGAAAAAGCAGTTCTTC. Protein product: CASSLSTGKKQFF.

CDR3 DNA: TGTGCCAGCAGCGTAGGGACGGGAGCGGGGGGGCCCCCCGAGCAGTACTTC. Translation gives CASSVGTGAGGPPEQYF. This rearrangement joins TRBV9 to TRBJ2-7, with TRBD2 identical over 10 bases. The CDR3 has 17 residues. CDR1 SGDLS and CDR2 YYNGEE come from the germline V gene. The J segment lost 6 bases and the V segment lost 0 bases, leaving 12 bases of the junction unmatched.

The rearrangement links TRBV10-3 to TRBJ2-1, with 15 positions matching TRBD2. The ends lost 6 bases at V and 9 bases at J; junction bases unmatched: 9. CDR3 length: 16 amino acids. The germline gives CDR1 ENHRY, CDR2 SYGVKD. CDR3 nucleotides: TGTGCCATCAGCTCGGGACTAGCGGGAGGTTGGGGTGAGCAGTTCTTC. Residues: CAISSGLAGGWGEQFF.

This chain uses TRBV12-3 or TRBV12-4 with TRBJ1-2; the D gene is possibly TRBD1 (5 bases). The CDR3 loop spans 11 amino acids. V dropped 6 bases and J dropped 8 bases, with 10 bases sitting between them. CDR3 region: CASRQGLGYTF. For the CDR3, the DNA is TGTGCCAGCAGGCAGGGTTTGGGCTACACCTTC.

This clone was observed a single time. The V gene is TRBV6-5, the J gene TRBJ2-3; 7 positions agree with TRBD2. CDR3 length equals 14 residues. Germline CDR1 reads MNHEY; CDR2 reads SVGAGI. The trim removed 7 bases at V and 4 bases at J, leaving 8 bases unmatched. In DNA, the CDR3 is TGTGCCAGCACCTCCTGGGGGGGTGCAGATACGCAGTATTTT. Protein product: CASTSWGGADTQYF.

The chain is built from TRBV4-2 and TRBJ2-1, with TRBD2 matching 10 bases. J gave up 9 bases and V 0 bases, and 8 bases lay outside the gene matches. The CDR3 is 16 amino acids. The germline CDR1 and CDR2 sequences are LGHNA and YNFKEQ. The CDR3 DNA follows: TGTGCCAGCAGCCAAGATGCAGCGGGGGGGCTGGGTGAGCAGTTCTTC. As protein: CASSQDAAGGLGEQFF.

For the CDR3, the DNA is TGTGCCAGCAGAAACAGGGGTCCGGGTCAGCCCCAGCATTTT. This codes for CASRNRGPGQPQHF. V usage is TRBV6-6 and J usage is TRBJ1-5; the match to TRBD1 covers 7 bases. Germline CDR1 and CDR2: MNHNY and SVGAGI (reference sequence). V lost 6 bases, J lost 6 bases, and 8 bases stayed unmatched. The CDR3 totals 14 residues.

The CDR3 sequence is CASSLGSGGAGETQYF. The DNA of the CDR3 is TGCGCCAGCAGCTTGGGGAGCGGGGGGGCCGGAGAGACCCAGTACTTC. V usage is TRBV5-1 and J usage is TRBJ2-5; the match to TRBD2 covers 10 bases. This CDR3 has 16 residues. The junction had 6 bases not matched to a gene; V was cut back by 0 bases and J by 4 bases. Per germline, CDR1 SGHRS and CDR2 YFSETQ. Full variable domain (remainder filled in from reference TRBV5-1 and TRBJ2-5): KAGVTQTPRYLIKTRGQQVTLSCSPISGHRSVSWYQQTPGQGLQFLFEYFSETQRNKGNFPGRFSGRQFSNSRSEMNVSTLELGDSALYLCASSLGSGGAGETQYFGPGTRLLVL.

The V and J genes are TRBV5-1 and TRBJ2-1; 10 bases are shared with TRBD2. The CDR3 is 15 amino acids. Germline assignment: CDR1 SGHRS and CDR2 YFSETQ. Unmatched junction bases numbered 5, after V lost 0 bases and J lost 8 bases. This CDR3 is CASSLELAGADEQFF. CDR3 DNA sequence: TGCGCCAGCAGCTTGGAGCTAGCGGGAGCGGATGAGCAGTTCTTC.

V usage is TRBV6-2 or TRBV6-3 and J usage is TRBJ2-3; D remains unclear. This CDR3 is 12 amino acids long. Germline loops: CDR1 MNHEY, CDR2 SVGEGT. Trimming cost V 4 bases and J 5 bases, with 7 bases left between them. CDR3 nucleotide sequence: TGTGCCAGCAGTTCACCAGTAGATACGCAGTATTTT. Translated: CASSSPVDTQYF.

V usage is TRBV5-1 and J usage is TRBJ2-1, with 9 bases matching TRBD2. Germline V gene data show CDR1 as SGHRS and CDR2 as YFSETQ. With V trimmed by 4 bases and J by 5 bases, 7 bases remained unmatched. The length of the CDR3 is 15 residues. The CDR3 here is CASSIQRGANNEQFF. CDR3 DNA sequence: TGCGCCAGCAGCATTCAGCGGGGGGCAAACAATGAGCAGTTCTTC.

The chain employs TRBV24-1 and TRBJ1-5; D is ambiguous. V dropped 6 bases and J dropped 4 bases, with 9 bases sitting between them. Germline V lookup: CDR1 KGHDR, CDR2 SFDVKD. CDR3 length: 13 residues. This CDR3 is CATSPDMNQPQHF. CDR3 nucleotide sequence: TGTGCCACCAGTCCCGACATGAATCAGCCCCAGCATTTT.

This rearrangement joins TRBV24-1 to TRBJ2-2; 8 bases map to TRBD2. Looked up from germline, CDR1 is KGHDR and CDR2 is SFDVKD. This CDR3 comprises 15 residues. V was clipped by 3 bases and J by 4 bases; unmatched bases: 3. CDR3 coding DNA: TGTGCCACCAGTGATCTAGCGGGCGGCACCGGGGAGCTGTTTTTT. Its translation is CATSDLAGGTGELFF.

The CDR3 spells CASSQVKAGGLNEQFF. The CDR3, as DNA: TGTGCCAGCAGCCAAGTAAAAGCGGGGGGGCTCAATGAGCAGTTCTTC. The V and J genes are TRBV4-2 and TRBJ2-1; TRBD2 aligns across 10 bases. Germline CDR1 reads LGHNA; CDR2 reads YNFKEQ. V lost 1 base, J lost 6 bases, and 6 bases stayed unmatched. The CDR3 runs to 16 residues.

This chain links TRBV27 with TRBJ1-5, with 7 bases matching TRBD1. Trimming took 4 bases from V and 6 from J; bases not matched to a gene: 6. The CDR3 runs 14 residues. The V gene's germline CDR1 is MNHEY and CDR2 SMNVEV (reference sequence). CDR3 amino acids: CASSYQGVGQPQHF. The CDR3 coding sequence is TGTGCCAGCAGTTACCAGGGGGTGGGTCAGCCCCAGCATTTT.

This clone was detected only once. The sample has other DNA sequences that encode this CDR3 too. J is TRBJ2-1 and V is TRBV19; a weak D match, TRBD1 (6 bases). CDR3 length equals 12 residues. In germline, CDR1 is LNHDA, CDR2 SQIVND (reference sequence). Trimming left V 1 base short and J 10 bases short, with 8 bases between. In DNA, the CDR3 is TGTGCCAGTAGTATAGTAAGGGGGGAGCAGTTCTTC. Protein: CASSIVRGEQFF.

The gene calls are TRBV7-3 and TRBJ1-1; no clear D gene. The germline V gene encodes CDR1 SGHTA and CDR2 FQGTGA. The V end was cut by 5 bases, the J end by 0 bases, with 13 bases between. This CDR3 contains 15 residues. The CDR3 DNA follows: TGTGCCAGCAGCGAAAAGAGAGTGTTGAACACTGAAGCTTTCTTT. It is translated as CASSEKRVLNTEAFF.

The rearrangement uses TRBV9 and TRBJ1-4; D is uncertain. Germline V gene data show CDR1 as SGDLS and CDR2 as YYNGEE. CDR3 length: 14 amino acids. Between the trimmed V and J ends, which lost 4 bases and 0 bases, there was a span of 7 bases. The CDR3 bases are TGTGCCAGCAGCCGAACGGCAACTAATGAAAAACTGTTTTTT. Its translation: CASSRTATNEKLFF.

This chain uses TRBV5-1 with TRBJ1-6, with 7 bases identical to TRBD1. Looked up from germline, CDR1 is SGHRS and CDR2 is YFSETQ. Germline trimming cut 0 bases from V and 5 bases from J; bases unmatched to any gene: 2. The CDR3 is 15 residues long. The CDR3 DNA reads TGCGCCAGCAGCTTGGCCACAGGGGATAATTCACCCCTCCACTTT. This encodes CASSLATGDNSPLHF.

This chain connects TRBV9 to TRBJ2-2; 12 bases agree with TRBD2. The V and J ends lost 4 bases and 0 bases, in that order; junction bases with no gene match: 4. The CDR3 totals 17 residues. Germline lookup yields CDR1 SGDLS and CDR2 YYNGEE. The CDR3 coding sequence is TGTGCCAGCAGCCCTCGGACTAGCGGGACGAACACCGGGGAGCTGTTTTTT. Its protein is CASSPRTSGTNTGELFF.

This clone occurred a few times. The chain uses TRBV12-5 and TRBJ1-5, with D possibly TRBD1 on 6 matching bases. V lost 5 bases to trimming and J lost 4 bases, with 12 bases between them. The CDR3 is 14 amino acids. Germline V gives CDR1 LGHNT, CDR2 FRNRAP. The CDR3 bases are TGTGCTAGTGGTGGCGGACAGCCGAATCAGCCCCAGCATTTT. Protein product: CASGGGQPNQPQHF.

This chain connects TRBV7-7 to TRBJ2-1; TRBD1 aligns across 9 bases. The CDR3 runs to 14 residues. Trimming took 6 bases from V and 8 from J; bases not matched to a gene: 8. Germline V gives CDR1 SSHAT, CDR2 FNYEAQ (reference sequence). This chain's CDR3 is CASSLLTGGHEQFF. The CDR3 coding sequence is TGTGCCAGCAGTTTACTTACAGGGGGCCATGAGCAGTTCTTC.

This clone has just a few counts. The J gene is TRBJ1-2, the V gene TRBV6-1; D is perhaps TRBD1 (6 bases). The CDR3 sequence is 14 residues long. Germline CDR1 reads MNHNS; CDR2 reads SASEGT. V was shortened by 2 bases and J by 7 bases, with 14 bases between the two germline ends. The CDR3 loop is CASSEISGVGGYTF. Written as DNA, the CDR3 is TGTGCCAGCAGTGAAATCTCAGGGGTTGGTGGCTACACCTTC.

This clone was counted a single time. The rearrangement uses TRBV28 and TRBJ2-5, with 8 bases matching TRBD1. The trim removed 2 bases at V and 3 bases at J, leaving 8 bases unmatched. The CDR3 loop spans 16 amino acids. CDR1 is MDHEN, CDR2 SYDVKM, per germline. The CDR3 coding sequence is TGTGCCAGCAGTTTAGGAAGGACAGGGATCGAAGAGACCCAGTACTTC. Its protein product is CASSLGRTGIEETQYF.